Listed below are T cell receptor beta chains from one sample, sequenced in a study of cytomegalovirus exposure and HLA in healthy donors. Clones were read by immunoSEQ multiplex PCR, and TCRdb kept only the in-frame ones, dropping some. This sample has about 120,000 clones, with 80% found just once. Material for sequencing was PBMCs. Receptors originate from a female donor in good health and CMV-seropositive. CDR3s include the opening cysteine and the closing phenylalanine or tryptophan.

V	J	CDR3
TRBV15	TRBJ2-3	CATSSRTGGGDTQYF
TRBV6-1	TRBJ1-2	CASSEFPGGIVAGYTF
TRBV4-3	TRBJ1-5	CASSPGTGNQPQHF
TRBV15	TRBJ2-6	CATSRDRQGGANVLTF
TRBV10-2	TRBJ2-2	CASSAADTGELFF
TRBV2	TRBJ2-7	CASKVTGLTYEQYF
TRBV30	TRBJ1-6	CAWSVSVGNSPLHF
TRBV7-6	TRBJ1-5	CASSPINQPQHF
TRBV5-8	TRBJ1-5	CASSFGSGMGNQPQHF
TRBV7-9	TRBJ1-3	CASSFEDFGNTIYF
TRBV7-9	TRBJ2-2	CASSFVPGELFF
TRBV10-3	TRBJ2-3	CAISAPGGGGIGQSTDTQYF
TRBV5-1	TRBJ2-5	CASSSGGQETQYF
TRBV21-1	TRBJ1-1	CASSKRQRRPEAFF
TRBV27	TRBJ2-5	CASSLREGETQYF
TRBV6-5	TRBJ2-3	CASSYRLSTDTQYF
TRBV5-1	TRBJ2-7	CASSLALATTYEQYF
TRBV19	TRBJ2-1	CASSIVSRGHEQFF
TRBV7-6	TRBJ1-1	CASSSRGSANTEAFF
TRBV5-6	TRBJ2-2	CASSLLGQGFSGELFF
TRBV7-2	TRBJ2-5	CASSPDRAGETQYF
TRBV5-1	TRBJ1-1	CASSGGWQKGTEAFF
TRBV11-2	TRBJ1-5	CASSRQSNQPQHF
TRBV2	TRBJ2-7	CASNSGKLSGEQYF
TRBV18	TRBJ1-2	CASSPPGEETYGYTF
TRBV28	TRBJ1-2	CASSFRGVAYGYTF
TRBV6-1	TRBJ2-2	CASSEVSVVASNTGELFF
TRBV4-1	TRBJ2-3	CASSREEGSTDTQYF
TRBV6-1	TRBJ1-6	CASSEGPREPGLHF
TRBV5-1	TRBJ1-2	CASSLGGTDATGYTF
TRBV4-3	TRBJ1-3	CASSQDVRNTIYF